The rows below give T cell receptor beta chains drawn from one sample of a study of control samples from healthy donors and cancer patients. Libraries were prepared by immunoSEQ multiplex PCR; TCRdb keeps only in-frame clonotypes and omits some of them. This sample yields around 55,000 clones, of which roughly 90% are seen a single time; 3.5% to 4% belongs to the top ten. The sample consisted of blood. Receptors originate from a middle-aged man in good health. Both conserved end residues are part of each CDR3. The D gene is left open where the match is weak. The size of a clone is reported for some rows only, either as once, few or many, or as a class for expanded clones.

D	V	length	size	J	CDR3	DNA
TRBD1	TRBV5-1	16	.	TRBJ1-1	CASSEGQGLPGTEAFF	TGCGCCAGCAGCGAGGGACAGGGCCTCCCGGGAACTGAAGCTTTCTTT
.	TRBV5-4	12	.	TRBJ1-2	CASSLLPGGYTF	TGTGCCAGCAGCTTACTTCCGGGGGGCTACACCTTC
TRBD2	TRBV4-2	14	.	TRBJ2-7	CASSRGLAGYEQYF	TGTGCCAGCAGCCGGGGACTAGCGGGTTACGAGCAGTACTTC
.	TRBV18	14	.	TRBJ1-3	CASSPPYTGNTIYF	TGTGCCAGCTCACCACCTTATACAGGAAACACCATATATTTT
.	TRBV4-2	14	once	TRBJ1-2	CASSQVQEFYGYTF	TGTGCCAGCAGCCAAGTTCAGGAGTTCTATGGCTACACCTTC
.	TRBV7-8	14	.	TRBJ1-1	CASSLALGYTEAFF	TGTGCCAGCAGCTTAGCGCTGGGGTACACTGAAGCTTTCTTT
.	TRBV6-5	15	.	TRBJ1-2	CASSQRKTGTYGYTF	TGTGCCAGCAGTCAGCGAAAAACAGGGACCTATGGCTACACCTTC
.	TRBV4-3	16	.	TRBJ1-1	CASSPEFRGMNTEAFF	TGCGCCAGCAGCCCCGAGTTCAGGGGCATGAACACTGAAGCTTTCTTT
.	TRBV13	11	.	TRBJ1-1	CASSRGTEAFF	TGTGCCAGCAGCCGAGGAACTGAAGCTTTCTTT
.	TRBV2	14	.	TRBJ2-7	CASSGWGGIYEQYF	TGTGCCAGCAGTGGATGGGGCGGGATTTACGAGCAGTACTTC
TRBD1	TRBV28	15	.	TRBJ1-4	CASSYGTGDNEKLFF	TGTGCCAGCAGTTATGGGACAGGGGATAATGAAAAACTGTTTTTT
TRBD1	TRBV11-2	14	.	TRBJ1-1	CASSLSTGWTEAFF	TGTGCCAGCAGCTTGTCGACAGGGTGGACTGAAGCTTTCTTT
.	TRBV29-1	12	.	TRBJ1-2	CSVEGRLYGYTF	TGCAGCGTGGAGGGACGGCTCTATGGCTACACCTTC
.	TRBV19	14	.	TRBJ2-2	CASKGGENTGELFF	TGTGCCAGTAAGGGGGGAGAGAACACCGGGGAGCTGTTTTTT
.	TRBV14	15	.	TRBJ2-1	CASSQGKTAYNEQFF	TGTGCCAGCAGCCAAGGGAAGACAGCTTACAATGAGCAGTTCTTC
.	TRBV24-1	15	.	TRBJ2-2	CATSGKGPDTGELFF	TGTGCCACCAGTGGAAAGGGGCCGGACACCGGGGAGCTGTTTTTT
.	TRBV6-5	14	.	TRBJ2-7	CASSYTYSSYEQYF	TGTGCCAGCAGTTATACCTACAGCTCCTACGAGCAGTACTTC
.	TRBV6-1	13	.	TRBJ2-2	CASSLTGSGELFF	TGTGCCAGCAGTTTAACAGGGTCCGGGGAGCTGTTTTTT
.	TRBV19	15	.	TRBJ1-1	CASSPHGHTNTEAFF	TGTGCCAGTAGTCCCCACGGACATACGAACACTGAAGCTTTCTTT
TRBD2	TRBV28	22	.	TRBJ2-2	CASRSLLSGVGTSGSSSGELFF	TGTGCCAGCAGGAGCCTTCTCTCGGGGGTAGGGACTAGCGGGAGTTCTTCCGGGGAGCTGTTTTTT
.	TRBV6-2/TRBV6-3	14	once	TRBJ2-1	CASSYTPRRGEQFF	TGTGCCAGCAGTTACACCCCACGCAGGGGAGAGCAGTTCTTC
.	TRBV6-5	13	.	TRBJ2-2	CASRGGNTGELFF	TGTGCCAGCAGGGGTGGCAACACCGGGGAGCTGTTTTTT
.	TRBV7-3	15	.	TRBJ2-5	CASSPMAGFQETQYF	TGTGCCAGCAGCCCAATGGCGGGGTTCCAAGAGACCCAGTACTTC
.	TRBV9	13	once	TRBJ2-2	CASSPRDTGELFF	TGTGCCAGCAGCCCACGGGACACCGGGGAGCTGTTTTTT
TRBD1	TRBV29-1	14	few	TRBJ1-1	CSVKGQGRTTEAFF	TGCAGCGTAAAGGGACAGGGGAGGACCACTGAAGCTTTCTTT
TRBD2	TRBV15	16	.	TRBJ2-3	CATAPRLAGVSNTQYF	TGTGCCACCGCCCCACGACTAGCGGGAGTTTCAAATACGCAGTATTTT
.	TRBV5-4	17	.	TRBJ2-6	CASSSDRLNPGANVLTF	TGTGCCAGCAGCTCCGACAGGTTAAATCCCGGGGCCAACGTCCTGACTTTC
.	TRBV10-1	14	.	TRBJ2-3	CASSESTVGGTQYF	TGCGCCAGCAGTGAGTCGACGGTGGGAGGTACGCAGTATTTT
.	TRBV18	12	.	TRBJ2-2	CASSPPVGELFF	TGTGCCAGCTCACCACCGGTAGGGGAGCTGTTTTTT
TRBD2	TRBV7-9	15	.	TRBJ2-3	CASSRLAGEGDTQYF	TGTGCCAGCAGTCGACTAGCGGGAGAGGGGGATACGCAGTATTTT
.	TRBV30	12	.	TRBJ1-5	CAWSGSNQPQHF	TGTGCCTGGTCCGGCAGCAATCAGCCCCAGCATTTT
TRBD2	TRBV24-1	15	.	TRBJ2-1	CATSEIGRAHNEQFF	TGTGCCACCTCGGAGATCGGGAGGGCCCACAATGAGCAGTTCTTC
.	TRBV4-2	12	.	TRBJ1-4	CASSQENEKLFF	TGTGCCAGCAGCCAAGAGAATGAAAAACTGTTTTTT
.	TRBV24-1	16	.	TRBJ2-3	CATSDPGPWGTDTQYF	TGTGCCACCAGTGATCCTGGACCCTGGGGCACAGATACGCAGTATTTT
.	TRBV2	14	.	TRBJ2-3	CASSTGWDTDTQYF	TGTGCCAGCAGTACAGGGTGGGACACAGATACGCAGTATTTT